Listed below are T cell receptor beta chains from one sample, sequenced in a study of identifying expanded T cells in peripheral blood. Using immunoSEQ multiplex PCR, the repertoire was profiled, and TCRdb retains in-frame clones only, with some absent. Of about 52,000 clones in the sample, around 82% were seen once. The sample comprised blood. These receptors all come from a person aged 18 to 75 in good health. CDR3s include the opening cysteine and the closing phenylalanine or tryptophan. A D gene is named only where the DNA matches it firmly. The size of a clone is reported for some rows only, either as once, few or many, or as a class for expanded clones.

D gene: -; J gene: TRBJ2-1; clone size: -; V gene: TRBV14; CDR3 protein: CASSVLGNNEQFF; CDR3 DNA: TGTGCCAGCAGCGTTCTTGGGAACAATGAGCAGTTCTTC
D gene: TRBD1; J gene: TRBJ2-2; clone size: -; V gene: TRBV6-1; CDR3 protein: CASRRQGSTGELFF; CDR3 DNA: TGTGCCAGCAGAAGACAGGGGAGTACCGGGGAGCTGTTTTTT
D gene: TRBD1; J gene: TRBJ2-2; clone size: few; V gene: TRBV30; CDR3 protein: CAWSSRGWDRRTGELFF; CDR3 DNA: TGTGCCTGGAGTTCGAGGGGTTGGGACAGGAGGACCGGGGAGCTGTTTTTT
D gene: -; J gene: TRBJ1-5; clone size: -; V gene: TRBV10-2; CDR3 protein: CASSESTHGMTQHF; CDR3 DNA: TGCGCCAGCAGTGAGTCGACGCACGGGATGACCCAGCATTTT
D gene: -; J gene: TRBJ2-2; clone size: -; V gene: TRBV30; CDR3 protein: CAWSPFTGELFF; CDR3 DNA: TGTGCCTGGAGTCCCTTCACCGGGGAGCTGTTTTTT
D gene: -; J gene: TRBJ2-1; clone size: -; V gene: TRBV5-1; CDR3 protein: CASSLVVGSSYNEQFF; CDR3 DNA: TGCGCCAGCAGCTTGGTGGTAGGGAGCTCCTACAATGAGCAGTTCTTC
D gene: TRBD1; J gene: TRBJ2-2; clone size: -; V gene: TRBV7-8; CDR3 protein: CASSEQGGYGGELFF; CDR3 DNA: TGTGCCAGCAGCGAACAAGGGGGCTATGGCGGGGAGCTGTTTTTT
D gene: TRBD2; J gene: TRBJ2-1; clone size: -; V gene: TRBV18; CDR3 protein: CASSPRSGGYNEQFF; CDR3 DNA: TGTGCCAGCTCACCACGCAGCGGGGGGTACAATGAGCAGTTCTTC
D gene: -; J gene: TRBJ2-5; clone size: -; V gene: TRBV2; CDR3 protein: CASRKARLDETQYF; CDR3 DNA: TGTGCCAGCAGGAAGGCGCGACTAGATGAAACCCAGTACTTC
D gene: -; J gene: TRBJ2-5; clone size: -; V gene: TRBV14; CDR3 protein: CASSQGGSQETQYF; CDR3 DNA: TGTGCCAGCAGCCAAGGGGGGTCCCAAGAGACCCAGTACTTC
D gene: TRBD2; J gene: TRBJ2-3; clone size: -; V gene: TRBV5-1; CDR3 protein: CASSRKTSGTDTQYF; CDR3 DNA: TGCGCCAGCAGTCGGAAGACTAGCGGGACAGATACGCAGTATTTT
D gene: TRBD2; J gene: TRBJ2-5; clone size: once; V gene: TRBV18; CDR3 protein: CASSPGRSSGRDQETQYF; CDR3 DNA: TGTGCCAGCTCACCAGGGAGGTCTAGCGGGAGGGATCAAGAGACCCAGTACTTC
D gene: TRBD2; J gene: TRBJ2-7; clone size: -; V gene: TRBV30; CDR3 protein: CAWSGTRTSGRAYEQYF; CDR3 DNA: TGTGCCTGGAGTGGGACACGGACTAGCGGGAGGGCGTACGAGCAGTACTTC
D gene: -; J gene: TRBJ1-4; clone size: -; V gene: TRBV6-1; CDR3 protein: CASSMAILNEKLFF; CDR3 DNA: TGTGCCAGCAGTATGGCAATACTTAATGAAAAACTGTTTTTT